One sample yielded the 8 T cell receptor beta chains listed below, sequenced in a study of blood T cell repertoires in COVID-19. Using immunoSEQ multiplex PCR, the repertoire was profiled, and TCRdb retains in-frame clones only, with some absent. This sample has fewer than 250,000 clones, with under 85% found just once. The material sequenced was PBMCs or T cells enriched from blood (not recorded which). The origin of the receptors is a man aged 60-69 years who had recovered from COVID-19.

This chain links TRBV19 with TRBJ1-4; D is perhaps TRBD1 (5 bases). Trimming removed 2 bases at V and 8 bases at J, with 15 bases between. The germline CDR1 and CDR2 sequences are LNHDA and SQIVND (reference sequence). The CDR3 consists of 15 residues. The CDR3: CASSISFQGGEKLFF. The CDR3 DNA reads TGTGCCAGTAGTATATCATTCCAGGGTGGCGAAAAACTGTTTTTT.

The CDR3 DNA is TGTGCCTGGAGTAGGGACATTGAAGCTTTCTTT. This encodes CAWSRDIEAFF. The chain uses TRBV30 and TRBJ1-1; TRBD1 might be the D (6 bases). V dropped 2 bases and J dropped 7 bases, with 8 bases sitting between them. CDR3 length: 11 amino acids. Germline loops: CDR1 GTSNPN, CDR2 SVGIG (reference sequence).

The V gene is TRBV5-1, the J gene TRBJ2-3; weak D call: TRBD1 (8 bases). The germline V gene has CDR1 SGHRS and CDR2 YFSETQ. Trimming pared 4 bases from V and 4 bases from J, leaving 16 bases between. This CDR3 has 15 residues. DNA of the CDR3: TGCGCCAGCAGCGTAGGACAGGGAGGGGCAGATACGCAGTATTTT. Its protein product is CASSVGQGGADTQYF. Combining the CDR3 with reference TRBV5-1 and TRBJ2-3 gives the whole variable domain KAGVTQTPRYLIKTRGQQVTLSCSPISGHRSVSWYQQTPGQGLQFLFEYFSETQRNKGNFPGRFSGRQFSNSRSEMNVSTLELGDSALYLCASSVGQGGADTQYFGPGTRLTVL.

This chain links TRBV10-2 with TRBJ1-6; 10 nucleotides agree with TRBD1. CDR3 length: 14 residues. Germline loops: CDR1 WSHSY, CDR2 SAAADI. V lost 5 bases, J lost 9 bases, and 4 bases stayed unmatched. CDR3 sequence (DNA): TGCGCCAGCAGTCCGACAGGGGGCAGTTCACCCCTCCACTTT. Its protein is CASSPTGGSSPLHF.

The count of this clone is one. The chain links TRBV7-3 to TRBJ2-7; 8 nucleotides align to TRBD1. With 3 bases clipped from V and 1 base from J, the junction kept 5 bases outside the gene matches. Germline assignment: CDR1 SGHTA and CDR2 FQGTGA. The CDR3 covers 15 residues. The CDR3 spells CASSLTGTGSYEQYF. CDR3 sequence (DNA): TGTGCCAGCAGCTTGACCGGGACAGGTTCCTACGAGCAGTACTTC.

J is TRBJ2-1 and V is TRBV30; possibly TRBD2 for D (5 bases). From germline, CDR1 is GTSNPN and CDR2 SVGIG (reference sequence). Trimming removed 3 bases from V and 0 bases from J, with 9 bases in between. The CDR3 consists of 14 residues. The CDR3 DNA sequence: TGTGCCTGGAGCGCTGCGGGCTCCTACAATGAGCAGTTCTTC. It is translated as CAWSAAGSYNEQFF. Variable domain in full (rest from reference TRBV30 and TRBJ2-1): SQTIHQWPATLVQPVGSPLSLECTVEGTSNPNLYWYRQAAGRGLQLLFYSVGIGQISSEVPQNLSASRPQDRQFILSSKKLLLSDSGFYLCAWSAAGSYNEQFFGPGTRLTVL.

In this sample, this clone turned up a few times. This chain links TRBV11-2 with TRBJ1-6; D is unresolved. The CDR3 contains 16 residues. Germline-derived CDR1 and CDR2 are SGHAT and FQNNGV. V was cut by 5 bases and J by 0 bases, with 11 bases left in between. The CDR3: CASSPGVSSYNSPLHF. CDR3 coding DNA: TGTGCCAGCAGCCCAGGCGTTAGCTCCTATAATTCACCCCTCCACTTT.

The chain is built from TRBV25-1 and TRBJ2-5, with 11 bases identical to TRBD1. Germline V gives CDR1 MGHDK, CDR2 SYGVNS. The CDR3 totals 16 residues. V was pared by 3 bases and J by 5 bases, with 8 bases of the junction left unmatched. CDR3 nucleotide sequence: TGTGCCAGCAGTGATCCCGGACAGGGGGCAGGGGAGACCCAGTACTTC. As protein: CASSDPGQGAGETQYF.